One sample yielded the 12 T cell receptor beta chains listed below, sequenced in a study of blood T cell repertoires in COVID-19. Generated by immunoSEQ multiplex PCR, the TCRdb table keeps only in-frame clones and is missing some. The data contain around 180,000 clones, around 72% of them singletons. The sample taken for sequencing was peripheral blood. These receptors were taken from a woman aged 80 or over with acute or convalescent COVID-19.

This clone has more than one count but fewer than ten. The rearrangement links TRBV5-1 to TRBJ2-1; 10 nucleotides agree with TRBD2. With 8 bases clipped from V and 5 bases from J, the junction kept 10 bases outside the gene matches. CDR1 and CDR2 (germline): SGHRS, YFSETQ. CDR3 size: 15 residues. DNA of the CDR3: TGCGCCAGTCAGAGCGGGAGGGAGCGCCACAATGAGCAGTTCTTC. Its protein product is CASQSGRERHNEQFF.

The V call is TRBV28, the J call TRBJ1-2; D is perhaps TRBD1 (5 bases). V lost 5 bases to trimming and J lost 7 bases, with 17 bases between them. The CDR3 has 14 amino acids. CDR1 MDHEN and CDR2 SYDVKM come from the germline V gene. CDR3 bases: TGTGCCAGCAGTAAGGGGTATCGGGAGTCTGGCTACACCTTC. It codes for CASSKGYRESGYTF.

In its sample, this clone was seen a few times. The J gene is TRBJ2-5, the V gene TRBV6-2 or TRBV6-3, with 9 nucleotides matching TRBD2. The germline gives CDR1 MNHEY, CDR2 SVGEGT. The V and J ends lost 6 bases and 5 bases, in that order; junction bases with no gene match: 10. CDR3 length equals 15 residues. The CDR3 DNA follows: TGTGCCAGCAGCTCCCCGGCGGGAGGGACGGAGACCCAGTACTTC. As protein: CASSSPAGGTETQYF.

The chain combines TRBV2 with TRBJ1-5; 8 positions agree with TRBD1. This CDR3 has 15 residues. Per germline, CDR1 SNHLY and CDR2 FYNNEI. With V trimmed by 3 bases and J by 4 bases, 5 bases remained unmatched. The CDR3 region is CASSESTGGNQPQHF. Written as DNA, the CDR3 is TGTGCCAGCAGTGAGTCCACAGGGGGTAATCAGCCCCAGCATTTT. Full variable domain (rest looked up from reference TRBV2 and TRBJ1-5): EPEVTQTPSHQVTQMGQEVILRCVPISNHLYFYWYRQILGQKVEFLVSFYNNEISEKSEIFDDQFSVERPDGSNFTLKIRSTKLEDSAMYFCASSESTGGNQPQHFGDGTRLSIL.

This chain connects TRBV5-1 to TRBJ1-2; a weak D match, TRBD1 (5 bases). V was clipped by 2 bases and J by 6 bases, with 8 bases between them. Germline V gene data show CDR1 as SGHRS and CDR2 as YFSETQ. CDR3 length: 12 residues. In DNA form, the CDR3 reads TGCGCCAGCAGCTTTTCAGGGAATGGCTACACCTTC. Translated, it gives CASSFSGNGYTF.

V usage is TRBV19 and J usage is TRBJ2-7, with 7 positions matching TRBD2. Germline trimming cut 4 bases from V and 2 bases from J; bases unmatched to any gene: 5. Germline CDR1 reads LNHDA; CDR2 reads SQIVND (reference sequence). The CDR3 spans 14 residues. CDR3 region: CASSNSGTTYEQYF. CDR3 sequence (DNA): TGTGCCAGTAGTAACTCCGGGACTACCTACGAGCAGTACTTC.

This clone was counted many times. This chain connects TRBV6-2 or TRBV6-3 to TRBJ1-6; TRBD1 aligns across 10 bases. CDR3 length: 19 amino acids. V dropped 0 bases and J dropped 6; count of bases not matched to a gene: 11. The germline V gene has CDR1 MNHEY and CDR2 SVGEGT. The CDR3 loop is CASSYSDSRQGAPNSPLHF. In nucleotides, the CDR3 is TGTGCCAGCAGTTACTCGGATTCTCGACAGGGGGCGCCTAATTCACCCCTCCACTTT.

The chain carries TRBV2 and TRBJ2-2; D is unclear. Trimming stripped 2 bases from V and 0 bases from J, with 10 bases between. Germline CDR1 reads SNHLY; CDR2 reads FYNNEI. This CDR3 comprises 16 residues. In nucleotides, the CDR3 is TGTGCCAGCAGTGAATTCGAGAGGTCGAACACCGGGGAGCTGTTTTTT. Translation gives CASSEFERSNTGELFF.

The chain employs TRBV9 and TRBJ2-3, with D maybe TRBD2 (6 bases). With 4 bases removed from V and 4 bases from J, the gap between germline ends came to 10 bases. Germline lookup yields CDR1 SGDLS and CDR2 YYNGEE. This CDR3 has 13 residues. This CDR3 is CASSIRLADTQYF. CDR3 bases: TGTGCCAGCAGCATCCGACTAGCAGATACGCAGTATTTT.

The rearrangement uses TRBV19 and TRBJ1-1, with D possibly TRBD1 on 6 matching bases. The V end was cut by 6 bases, the J end by 1 base, with 9 bases between. The CDR3 covers 13 residues. Germline CDR1 reads LNHDA; CDR2 reads SQIVND (reference sequence). The CDR3 sequence: CASSTGTNTEAFF. DNA for the CDR3: TGTGCCAGTAGCACAGGGACGAACACTGAAGCTTTCTTT.

This clone occurred a few times. The rearrangement joins TRBV3-1 (or the pseudogene TRBV3-2) to TRBJ1-6; 10 nucleotides agree with TRBD1. Trimming at V came to 5 bases and at J to 9 bases, leaving 7 bases not matched to a gene. Germline V gives CDR1 LGHDT, CDR2 YNNKEL (reference sequence). This CDR3 has 15 amino acids. The CDR3 sequence: CASSSGQGHFSPLHF. As DNA, the CDR3 is TGTGCCAGCAGCTCGGGACAGGGGCACTTTTCACCCCTCCACTTT.

CDR3 nucleotides: TGTGCCAGCAGCAGCCTAGGGGGCAGTGGTAACACCGGGGAGCTGTTTTTT. It translates to CASSSLGGSGNTGELFF. The V gene is TRBV7-8, the J gene TRBJ2-2; 7 bases line up with TRBD1. This CDR3 contains 17 residues. The germline CDR1 and CDR2 sequences are SGHVS and FQNEAQ. J was trimmed by 2 bases and V by 5 bases; bases with no gene match: 11.